Shown below are 29 T cell receptor beta chains from a single sample sequenced in a study of blood T cell repertoires in COVID-19. Generated by immunoSEQ multiplex PCR, the TCRdb table keeps only in-frame clones and is missing some. This sample has more than 200,000 clones, with 80% to 90% found just once. The sequencing sample was made of peripheral blood. These receptor sequences come from a woman aged 40-49 years with active or convalescent COVID-19.

The chain recombines TRBV18 with TRBJ2-3; D may be TRBD2 (5 bases). V lost 4 bases to trimming and J lost 2 bases, with 13 bases between them. CDR3 size: 15 residues. In germline, CDR1 is KGHSH, CDR2 LQKENI. DNA of the CDR3: TGTGCCAGCTCACTACGGGAACCTACCACAGATACGCAGTATTTT. The encoded protein is CASSLREPTTDTQYF.

This clone occurred a few times. The chain recombines TRBV6-6 with TRBJ1-1; D remains unclear. CDR3 length equals 14 residues. V dropped 4 bases and J dropped 0 bases, with 9 bases sitting between them. Germline-derived CDR1 and CDR2 are MNHNY and SVGAGI (reference sequence). The CDR3 here is CASSSPQMNTEAFF. Written as DNA, the CDR3 is TGTGCCAGCAGTTCACCACAGATGAACACTGAAGCTTTCTTT.

The J gene is TRBJ1-2, the V gene TRBV7-2; no firm D call. The CDR3 consists of 11 residues. Trimming took 3 bases from V and 6 from J, leaving 5 bases between them. Looked up from germline, CDR1 is SGHTA and CDR2 is FQGNSA. This CDR3 reads CASSFSDGYTF. The CDR3, as DNA: TGTGCCAGCAGCTTCAGTGATGGCTACACCTTC.

This clone has more than one count but fewer than ten. This chain uses TRBV18 with TRBJ1-5, with no clear D. Germline V gene sequence: CDR1 KGHSH, CDR2 LQKENI. The CDR3 totals 14 residues. Trimming took 3 bases from V and 1 from J, leaving 7 bases between them. The CDR3 protein is CASSPTESNQPQHF. CDR3 sequence (DNA): TGTGCCAGCTCACCCACAGAGAGCAATCAGCCCCAGCATTTT.

The CDR3 protein is CARSLGGFLRNTQYF. In DNA, the CDR3 is TGTGCCAGAAGCTTGGGGGGCTTCCTAAGGAATACGCAGTATTTT. This chain links TRBV5-3 with TRBJ2-3, with D perhaps matching TRBD1 (5 bases). TRBV5-3 is an ORF, and what it does is uncertain. V was pared by 0 bases and J by 7 bases, with 15 bases between. The CDR3 consists of 15 residues.

The table lists this clone with a count of one. V usage is TRBV9 and J usage is TRBJ2-7; no firm D call. V lost 3 bases and J 6 bases, leaving 10 bases between the germline ends. Looked up from germline, CDR1 is SGDLS and CDR2 is YYNGEE. The CDR3 length is 12 residues. The chain's CDR3 is CASSAFGGEQYF. CDR3 DNA: TGTGCCAGCAGCGCATTCGGTGGCGAGCAGTACTTC.

This chain uses TRBV19 with TRBJ1-5; D not resolved. Germline V CDR1 and CDR2: LNHDA, SQIVND (reference sequence). V gave up 6 bases and J gave up 1 base, with 19 bases separating them. This CDR3 spans 17 amino acids. The CDR3 spells CASSWALRRGSNQPQHF. The CDR3 DNA is TGTGCCAGTAGCTGGGCTTTGAGGCGAGGGAGCAATCAGCCCCAGCATTTT.

The chain is built from TRBV4-1 and TRBJ1-6; a weak D match, TRBD1 (6 bases). Germline values: CDR1 MGHRA, CDR2 YSYEKL. With 1 base removed from V and 3 bases from J, the gap between germline ends came to 10 bases. The CDR3 spans 16 residues. The CDR3 sequence: CASSQVGQGYNSPLHF. CDR3 coding DNA: TGCGCCAGCAGCCAAGTGGGACAAGGCTATAATTCACCCCTCCACTTT.

The rearrangement links TRBV10-3 to TRBJ2-3; D is perhaps TRBD2 (5 bases). V gave up 1 base and J gave up 5 bases, with 13 bases separating them. Germline V CDR1 and CDR2: ENHRY, SYGVKD. The CDR3 has 15 amino acids. CDR3 in DNA: TGTGCCATCAGTGAGTGGAGGCCAATTCAAGATACGCAGTATTTT. It specifies CAISEWRPIQDTQYF.

As regards this clone: Other DNA variants within this sample encode the same CDR3. The gene calls are TRBV5-1 and TRBJ1-4; the D gene is possibly TRBD1 (5 bases). Trimming stripped 4 bases from V and 0 bases from J, with 7 bases between. CDR3 size: 14 residues. Germline V gene lookup returns CDR1 SGHRS and CDR2 YFSETQ. The CDR3 loop is CASSRGSTNEKLFF. The DNA for the CDR3 is TGCGCCAGCAGCCGGGGGTCAACTAATGAAAAACTGTTTTTT.

The V and J genes are TRBV29-1 and TRBJ2-1, with TRBD1 as a possible D gene (6 bases). CDR3 size: 13 residues. V lost 6 bases and J 6 bases, leaving 15 bases between the germline ends. Germline loops: CDR1 SQVTM, CDR2 ANQGSEA. CDR3: CSVRQVLGNEQFF. DNA of the CDR3: TGCAGCGTACGACAGGTTTTAGGCAATGAGCAGTTCTTC.

The chain combines TRBV6-1 with TRBJ1-5; TRBD1 is a possible D gene (5 bases). The CDR3 length is 13 residues. The germline V gene has CDR1 MNHNS and CDR2 SASEGT. V lost 3 bases and J lost 7, with 10 bases in between. The CDR3 bases are TGTGCCAGCAGTGACAGGGATGACCAGCCCCAGCATTTT. This sequence encodes CASSDRDDQPQHF.

The chain uses TRBV2 and TRBJ2-1; no clear D gene. Per the germline V gene, CDR1 is SNHLY and CDR2 is FYNNEI. This CDR3 has 14 amino acids. Trimming removed 7 bases at V and 8 bases at J, with 18 bases between. CDR3 coding DNA: TGTGCCAGCAAAGAGCCCCCTACCCTCGATGAGCAGTTCTTC. This sequence encodes CASKEPPTLDEQFF.

The chain links TRBV27 to TRBJ2-2; 9 bases map to TRBD2. This CDR3 is built from 16 residues. The germline V gene encodes CDR1 MNHEY and CDR2 SMNVEV (reference sequence). The V segment lost 3 bases and the J segment 4 bases; nucleotides outside the gene matches: 6. CDR3 in DNA: TGTGCCAGCAGTTTTCTAGCGGGGTGGGGCACCGGGGAGCTGTTTTTT. Translating it yields CASSFLAGWGTGELFF.

CDR3 in amino acids: CATSDLARESGELFF. The CDR3 nucleotides are TGTGCCACCAGTGATTTAGCGCGGGAGTCCGGGGAGCTGTTTTTT. This sequence joins TRBV24-1 and TRBJ2-2, with 7 bases fitting TRBD2. V shed 1 base, J shed 6 bases, and the junction held 4 bases outside the gene matches. The CDR3 is made up of 15 amino acids. Germline V gene lookup returns CDR1 KGHDR and CDR2 SFDVKD.

The chain uses TRBV19 and TRBJ1-2, with 7 bases matching TRBD1. The CDR3 contains 12 residues. Trimming at V came to 8 bases and at J to 8 bases, leaving 8 bases not matched to a gene. Germline assignment: CDR1 LNHDA and CDR2 SQIVND (reference sequence). CDR3 nucleotide sequence: TGTGCCAGTCGAAGGGGGCAGTGGGGCTACACCTTC. The encoded protein is CASRRGQWGYTF.

The genes are TRBV25-1 and TRBJ1-5; 8 bases align to TRBD1. The length of the CDR3 is 15 residues. V lost 1 base, J lost 5 bases, and 4 bases stayed unmatched. Germline loops: CDR1 MGHDK, CDR2 SYGVNS. DNA for the CDR3: TGTGCCAGCAGTGAATCCGGGACAGGACATCAGCCCCAGCATTTT. Its protein product is CASSESGTGHQPQHF.

J is TRBJ1-2 and V is TRBV14; no definite D call. CDR1 SGHDN and CDR2 FVKESK come from the germline V gene. The length of the CDR3 is 14 residues. Trimming shortened V by 1 base and J by 5 bases, and 11 bases separated the two germline ends. The chain's CDR3 is CASSQGGGAYGYTF. In DNA, the CDR3 is TGTGCCAGCAGCCAAGGCGGTGGAGCTTATGGCTACACCTTC.

This clone has only a few counts. The gene calls are TRBV7-2 and TRBJ2-7, with TRBD1 identical over 9 bases. This CDR3 has 16 amino acids. In germline, CDR1 is SGHTA, CDR2 FQGNSA. J gave up 5 bases and V 5 bases, and 13 bases lay outside the gene matches. In DNA form, the CDR3 reads TGTGCCAGCAGCCAATACCGGTCGGGACAGGGCCACGAGCAGTACTTC. As protein: CASSQYRSGQGHEQYF.

The V gene is TRBV18, the J gene TRBJ2-7; D uncertain. The CDR3 loop spans 13 amino acids. V lost 3 bases to trimming and J lost 4 bases, with 10 bases between them. The germline V gene has CDR1 KGHSH and CDR2 LQKENI. CDR3 region: CASSPIPGYEQYF. The CDR3 DNA reads as TGTGCCAGCTCACCGATTCCGGGTTACGAGCAGTACTTC.

This chain joins TRBV5-1 and TRBJ1-3; D not resolved. The CDR3 runs 14 residues. Germline values: CDR1 SGHRS, CDR2 YFSETQ. Trimming removed 1 base at V and 4 bases at J, with 9 bases between. The CDR3 DNA is TGCGCCAGCAGCTTGCAGAGCGTCGGAAACACCATATATTTT. Its translation: CASSLQSVGNTIYF.

This clone was counted a single time. The chain links TRBV7-3 to TRBJ1-3; 8 positions agree with TRBD1. The germline V gene has CDR1 SGHTA and CDR2 FQGTGA. The V segment lost 5 bases and the J segment 0 bases; nucleotides outside the gene matches: 0. This CDR3 spans 14 amino acids. The CDR3 spells CASSTGGSGNTIYF. Written as DNA, the CDR3 is TGTGCCAGCAGCACAGGGGGCTCTGGAAACACCATATATTTT.

The V and J genes are TRBV6-4 and TRBJ2-3; possible D gene TRBD2, 5 bases. In germline, CDR1 is MRHNA, CDR2 SNTAGT. The length of the CDR3 is 17 residues. V was shortened by 2 bases and J by 1 base, with 16 bases between the two germline ends. The CDR3 bases are TGTGCCAGCAGTGACGGTCAAGACGGGGTGGGCACAGATACGCAGTATTTT. It specifies CASSDGQDGVGTDTQYF.

DNA of the CDR3: TGTGCCAGCAGCTCGAGCCGGGACAGACCCAATCAGCCCCAGCATTTT. This encodes CASSSSRDRPNQPQHF. V and J are TRBV13 and TRBJ1-5; TRBD1 matches at 7 bases. Germline V CDR1 and CDR2: PRHDT, FYEKMQ (reference sequence). The length of the CDR3 is 16 residues. Trimming took 4 bases from V and 3 from J; bases not matched to a gene: 9. The complete variable domain, with remaining parts taken from reference TRBV13 and TRBJ1-5, reads AAGVIQSPRHLIKEKRETATLKCYPIPRHDTVYWYQQGPGQDPQFLISFYEKMQSDKGSIPDRFSAQQFSDYHSELNMSSLELGDSALYFCASSSSRDRPNQPQHFGDGTRLSIL.

V usage is TRBV2 and J usage is TRBJ2-2; D gene unclear. Germline V gene sequence: CDR1 SNHLY, CDR2 FYNNEI. The V end lost 6 bases, the J end lost 7 bases, and 15 bases lay between the germline ends. The CDR3 spans 14 residues. CDR3 in amino acids: CASRRQTVDGELFF. In nucleotides, the CDR3 is TGTGCCAGCAGACGACAAACAGTGGACGGGGAGCTGTTTTTT.

The chain joins TRBV19 to TRBJ2-5; possibly TRBD1 for D (6 bases). V lost 5 bases and J 2 bases, leaving 15 bases between the germline ends. The CDR3 covers 15 residues. The germline V gene has CDR1 LNHDA and CDR2 SQIVND (reference sequence). CDR3 DNA sequence: TGTGCCAGTAGTGTTTCTTGGACAGTACAAGAGACCCAGTACTTC. Its protein is CASSVSWTVQETQYF.

V is TRBV28 and J is TRBJ1-6; no clear D gene. Germline V CDR1 and CDR2: MDHEN, SYDVKM. The CDR3 is made up of 14 amino acids. V shed 2 bases and J shed 13 bases, with 15 bases lying between them. CDR3 coding DNA: TGTGCCAGCAGTTTAGTACAGCCGGAGGGCCCCCTCCACTTT. This gives the protein CASSLVQPEGPLHF.

In its sample, this clone was seen many times. The J gene is TRBJ2-2, the V gene TRBV6-2 or TRBV6-3, with TRBD2 identical over 12 bases. Germline CDR1 and CDR2: MNHEY and SVGEGT. Trimming at V came to 7 bases and at J to 3 bases, leaving 6 bases not matched to a gene. The CDR3 is made up of 16 amino acids. CDR3 amino acids: CASTPSGRAYTGELFF. CDR3 DNA: TGTGCCAGCACCCCTAGCGGGAGGGCCTACACCGGGGAGCTGTTTTTT.

This chain uses TRBV30 with TRBJ1-2; TRBD1 might be the D (5 bases). The CDR3 covers 13 residues. CDR1 GTSNPN and CDR2 SVGIG come from the germline V gene (reference sequence). The V end lost 0 bases, the J end lost 4 bases, and 9 bases lay between the germline ends. CDR3 sequence: CAWSVTGSYGYTF. DNA of the CDR3: TGTGCCTGGAGTGTCACAGGAAGCTATGGCTACACCTTC.